A single sample gave rise to the 15 T cell receptor beta chains below, sequenced in a study of blood T cell repertoires in COVID-19. The protocol was immunoSEQ multiplex PCR, while the TCRdb copy is restricted to in-frame clones and leaves out a portion. The table includes about 36,000 clones, approximately 90% detected once. The sequencing sample was made of peripheral blood. The receptors derive from a human donor in a cohort sampled during active COVID-19.

This chain joins TRBV19 and TRBJ2-1; TRBD2 agrees at 8 bases. The ends lost 1 base at V and 15 bases at J; junction bases unmatched: 11. From germline, CDR1 is LNHDA and CDR2 SQIVND (reference sequence). The CDR3 covers 14 residues. The CDR3 reads CASSIGTSSRALFF. The CDR3 DNA reads TGTGCCAGTAGTATAGGGACTAGCTCGAGGGCACTGTTCTTC.

In DNA, the CDR3 is TGTGCCAGCTCGGACAGCACTGGGGCCAACGTCCTGACTTTC. Its protein product is CASSDSTGANVLTF. This rearrangement joins TRBV9 to TRBJ2-6; D is perhaps TRBD1 (6 bases). Germline-derived CDR1 and CDR2 are SGDLS and YYNGEE. V was cut by 7 bases and J by 2 bases, with 10 bases left in between. The CDR3 has 14 residues.

The V and J genes are TRBV7-2 and TRBJ2-2, with 8 bases matching TRBD2. The V and J ends lost 5 bases and 4 bases, in that order; junction bases with no gene match: 6. Germline-derived CDR1 and CDR2 are SGHTA and FQGNSA. This CDR3 has 15 amino acids. This CDR3 reads CASSAGLVGTGELFF. DNA for the CDR3: TGTGCCAGCAGCGCGGGACTAGTAGGCACCGGGGAGCTGTTTTTT. The entire variable domain, with the rest obtained from reference TRBV7-2 and TRBJ2-2, is as follows: GAGVSQSPSNKVTEKGKDVELRCDPISGHTALYWYRQSLGQGLEFLIYFQGNSAPDKSGLPSDRFSAERTGGSVSTLTIQRTQQEDSAVYLCASSAGLVGTGELFFGEGSRLTVL.

This chain joins TRBV19 and TRBJ2-7; D gene uncertain. Germline-derived CDR1 and CDR2 are LNHDA and SQIVND (reference sequence). CDR3 length equals 13 residues. V was cut by 3 bases and J by 0 bases, with 6 bases left in between. The CDR3 nucleotides read TGTGCCAGTAGTATTCAGATCTCCTACGAGCAGTACTTC. This gives the protein CASSIQISYEQYF.

J is TRBJ2-7 and V is TRBV20-1, with 9 bases aligning to TRBD2. Trimming removed 3 bases from V and 3 bases from J; junction bases left unmatched: 3. CDR1 and CDR2 from the germline V gene are DFQATT and SNEGSKA (reference sequence). This CDR3 comprises 13 residues. The CDR3 DNA reads TGCAGTGCTAGTGAGACTAGCGGCTACGAGCAGTACTTC. Translated: CSASETSGYEQYF.

This chain links TRBV20-1 with TRBJ1-1; no clear D gene. Germline V gives CDR1 DFQATT, CDR2 SNEGSKA (reference sequence). Trimming pared 3 bases from V and 0 bases from J, leaving 2 bases between. The CDR3 runs to 11 residues. The DNA for the CDR3 is TGCAGTGCTAGCATGAACACTGAAGCTTTCTTT. Amino acids: CSASMNTEAFF.

There are a few counts of this clone. This rearrangement joins TRBV19 to TRBJ1-5; 7 bases are shared with TRBD1. Germline V gives CDR1 LNHDA, CDR2 SQIVND (reference sequence). Trimming removed 3 bases from V and 7 bases from J; junction bases left unmatched: 12. The CDR3 sequence is 16 residues long. CDR3 in DNA: TGTGCCAGTAGTATGAGTAGACAGGGTGGGCGGCAGCCCCAGCATTTT. It is translated as CASSMSRQGGRQPQHF.

The V and J genes are TRBV30 and TRBJ2-3; 8 nucleotides match TRBD1. Germline CDR1 and CDR2: GTSNPN and SVGIG (reference sequence). The CDR3 is 14 residues long. Trimming removed 2 bases from V and 4 bases from J; junction bases left unmatched: 5. Here the CDR3 reads CAWSTWTGPDTQYF. The CDR3 DNA follows: TGTGCCTGGAGTACCTGGACAGGGCCAGATACGCAGTATTTT.

The rearrangement links TRBV5-1 to TRBJ2-2, with TRBD2 identical over 7 bases. Germline V gene data show CDR1 as SGHRS and CDR2 as YFSETQ. This CDR3 comprises 15 residues. V lost 2 bases to trimming and J lost 1 base; unmatched junction nucleotides: 2. The CDR3 sequence is CASSFTSVNTGELFF. DNA of the CDR3: TGCGCCAGCAGCTTCACTAGCGTGAACACCGGGGAGCTGTTTTTT.

The CDR3 bases are TGTGCCAGCAGCGCTACTAGCGGGACTCCCAATGAGCAGTTCTTC. This codes for CASSATSGTPNEQFF. The chain recombines TRBV5-4 with TRBJ2-1; 10 nucleotides line up with TRBD2. Germline lookup yields CDR1 SGHNT and CDR2 YYREEE (reference sequence). The V and J ends lost 4 bases and 6 bases, in that order; junction bases with no gene match: 7. CDR3 size: 15 residues.

The J gene is TRBJ2-7, the V gene TRBV11-2; 11 positions match TRBD1. Germline V CDR1 and CDR2: SGHAT, FQNNGV. CDR3 length: 17 amino acids. After removal of 6 bases from V and 2 bases from J, the junction contained 12 bases not matched to a gene. The CDR3 nucleotides read TGTGCCAGCAGTCCAGCTCTCCCGGGACAGGGGGCCTACGAGCAGTACTTC. As protein: CASSPALPGQGAYEQYF.

The chain has TRBV5-1 and TRBJ2-5; D call uncertain. This CDR3 is built from 12 residues. V was trimmed by 3 bases and J by 4 bases, leaving 7 bases between them. From germline, CDR1 is SGHRS and CDR2 YFSETQ. The CDR3 reads CASSSQIETQYF. The CDR3 region has the DNA TGCGCCAGCAGCTCCCAAATAGAGACCCAGTACTTC.

This chain links TRBV3-1 (or the pseudogene TRBV3-2) with TRBJ2-7, with TRBD1 matching over 9 bases. The CDR3 extends over 15 amino acids. With 1 base clipped from V and 6 bases from J, the junction kept 7 bases outside the gene matches. In germline, CDR1 is LGHDT, CDR2 YNNKEL (reference sequence). The CDR3 loop is CASSQGSDRGGEQYF. The CDR3 DNA follows: TGTGCCAGCAGCCAAGGTTCGGACAGGGGAGGCGAGCAGTACTTC.

The V gene is TRBV9, the J gene TRBJ2-1, with 14 bases fitting TRBD2. Trimming at V came to 4 bases and at J to 8 bases, leaving 5 bases not matched to a gene. Per germline, CDR1 SGDLS and CDR2 YYNGEE. This CDR3 contains 15 residues. The CDR3 reads CASSSGLAGVDEQFF. The DNA of the CDR3 is TGTGCCAGCAGCTCGGGACTAGCGGGAGTTGATGAGCAGTTCTTC.

V is TRBV7-2 and J is TRBJ2-5; D not certain. The CDR3 runs 14 residues. Germline V gene data show CDR1 as SGHTA and CDR2 as FQGNSA. With 2 bases removed from V and 6 bases from J, the gap between germline ends came to 13 bases. The CDR3 DNA reads TGTGCCAGCAGCTTATCTGCCGGGTCAAAGACCCAGTACTTC. This gives the protein CASSLSAGSKTQYF.